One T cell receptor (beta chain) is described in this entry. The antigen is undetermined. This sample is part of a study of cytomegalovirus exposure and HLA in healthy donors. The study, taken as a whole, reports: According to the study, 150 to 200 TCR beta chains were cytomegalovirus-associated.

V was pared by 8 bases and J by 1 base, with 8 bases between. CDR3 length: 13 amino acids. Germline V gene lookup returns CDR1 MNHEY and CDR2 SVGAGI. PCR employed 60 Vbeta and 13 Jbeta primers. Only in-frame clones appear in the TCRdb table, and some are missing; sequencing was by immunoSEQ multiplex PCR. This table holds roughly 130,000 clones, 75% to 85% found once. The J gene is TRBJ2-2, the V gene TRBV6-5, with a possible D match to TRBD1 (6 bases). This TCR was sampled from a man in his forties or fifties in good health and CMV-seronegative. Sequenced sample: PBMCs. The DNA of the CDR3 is TGTGCCAGCCGCAGGGGGAACACCGGGGAGCTGTTTTTT. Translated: CASRRGNTGELFF.